One sample yielded the 18 T cell receptor beta chains listed below, sequenced in a study of graft-versus-host responses after intestinal transplantation. Only in-frame clones appear in the TCRdb table, and some are missing; sequencing was by immunoSEQ multiplex PCR. The sample shows about 90,000 clones, 80% to 95% of them seen only once. Antigen specificity for these receptors is unknown. The sequenced sample was unstimulated CD8+ T cells sorted from spleen or lymph node cells, obtained before intestinal transplant. Receptors were obtained from a human donor who received an intestinal transplant.

For the CDR3, the DNA is TGTGCCAGCAGTTACACGACAGGTTTCTATGGCTACACCTTC. This encodes CASSYTTGFYGYTF. V usage is TRBV6-5 and J usage is TRBJ1-2, with a tentative D call TRBD1 (6 bases). The CDR3 has 14 residues. The germline V gene encodes CDR1 MNHEY and CDR2 SVGAGI. V lost 2 bases to trimming and J lost 4 bases, with 11 bases between them.

This chain joins TRBV4-1 and TRBJ2-3, with D possibly matching TRBD2 (5 bases). V lost 0 bases and J lost 2, with 15 bases in between. The CDR3 loop spans 17 amino acids. Germline CDR1 and CDR2: MGHRA and YSYEKL. The CDR3 protein is CASSQDPGWVTTDTQYF. CDR3 sequence (DNA): TGCGCCAGCAGCCAAGATCCGGGGTGGGTCACCACAGATACGCAGTATTTT.

This sequence joins TRBV11-2 and TRBJ2-5; 7 nucleotides line up with TRBD2. The DNA matches TRBJ2-7 better at its end, which makes the J call doubtful. Germline assignment: CDR1 SGHAT and CDR2 FQNNGV. CDR3 length: 14 amino acids. For the CDR3, the DNA is TGTGCCAGCAGCTTTGGTGCGGGAGCTTACGAGCAGTACTTC. It is translated as CASSFGAGAYEQYF.

The chain employs TRBV5-8 and TRBJ2-7; D is uncertain. Looked up from germline, CDR1 is SGHTS and CDR2 is YDEGEE. V was pared by 0 bases and J by 0 bases, with 13 bases between. The length of the CDR3 is 16 residues. In nucleotides, the CDR3 is TGTGCCAGCAGCTTGGCCCAGAGGCTTAACTCCTACGAGCAGTACTTC. Amino acids: CASSLAQRLNSYEQYF.

The chain carries TRBV7-9 and TRBJ2-7; TRBD1 might be the D (6 bases). The CDR3 runs to 16 residues. The V end lost 4 bases, the J end lost 1 base, and 17 bases lay between the germline ends. CDR1 and CDR2 from the germline V gene are SEHNR and FQNEAQ (reference sequence). The CDR3 reads CASSSTTGIRSYEQYF. In nucleotides, the CDR3 is TGTGCCAGCAGCTCAACTACAGGGATAAGGTCCTACGAGCAGTACTTC.

This sequence joins TRBV2 and TRBJ1-1; D is perhaps TRBD1 (5 bases). This CDR3 region has 17 residues. CDR1 is SNHLY and CDR2 is FYNNEI in the germline V gene. Trimming took 7 bases from V and 4 from J, leaving 25 bases between them. CDR3: CASNGQTAKTGFTEAFF. DNA for the CDR3: TGTGCCAGCAACGGACAAACGGCGAAAACGGGTTTCACTGAAGCTTTCTTT.

CDR3 sequence reads: CASSSYVSNEQFF. Written as DNA, the CDR3 is TGTGCCAGCAGCTCCTACGTTAGCAATGAGCAGTTCTTC. The chain joins TRBV7-7 to TRBJ2-1; D is unclear. This CDR3 is built from 13 residues. From germline, CDR1 is SSHAT and CDR2 FNYEAQ (reference sequence). V was cut by 4 bases and J by 6 bases, with 10 bases left in between.

V usage is TRBV30 and J usage is TRBJ1-2; TRBD1 might be the D (5 bases). Looked up from germline, CDR1 is GTSNPN and CDR2 is SVGIG (reference sequence). Deletions cut 0 bases from V and 6 bases from J, with 8 bases between. CDR3 length: 12 residues. DNA for the CDR3: TGTGCCTGGAGTGTACAGGCGGATGGCTACACCTTC. It is translated as CAWSVQADGYTF. Using reference TRBV30 and TRBJ1-2 for the parts outside the CDR3, the full variable domain is SQTIHQWPATLVQPVGSPLSLECTVEGTSNPNLYWYRQAAGRGLQLLFYSVGIGQISSEVPQNLSASRPQDRQFILSSKKLLLSDSGFYLCAWSVQADGYTFGSGTRLTVV.

The chain recombines TRBV27 with TRBJ1-2, with TRBD1 matching 7 bases. The germline gives CDR1 MNHEY, CDR2 SMNVEV (reference sequence). J was trimmed by 4 bases and V by 5 bases; bases with no gene match: 7. The CDR3 loop spans 14 amino acids. In DNA, the CDR3 is TGTGCCAGCAGTCCCCAGGGGGAATTCTATGGCTACACCTTC. This gives the protein CASSPQGEFYGYTF.

The CDR3 DNA reads TGTGCCAGCAGTTACTCCGGTGGCGGGAACACAGATACGCAGTATTTT. It codes for CASSYSGGGNTDTQYF. The rearrangement links TRBV6-5 to TRBJ2-3; tentatively, D is TRBD2 (6 bases). Germline lookup yields CDR1 MNHEY and CDR2 SVGAGI. The V end lost 0 bases, the J end lost 2 bases, and 12 bases lay between the germline ends. This CDR3 has 16 residues.

The gene calls are TRBV6-1 and TRBJ2-1, with 7 bases that match TRBD1. With V trimmed by 6 bases and J by 5 bases, 7 bases remained unmatched. Germline assignment: CDR1 MNHNS and CDR2 SASEGT. The CDR3 consists of 14 residues. The CDR3 protein is CASRSRDRDNEQFF. The CDR3 DNA reads as TGTGCCAGCAGAAGTCGGGACAGAGACAATGAGCAGTTCTTC.

This chain joins TRBV19 and TRBJ2-7, with a possible D match to TRBD2 (5 bases). The CDR3 sequence is 15 residues long. The germline V and J ends were trimmed by 1 base and 5 bases, with 15 bases remaining between them. Germline CDR1 LNHDA, CDR2 SQIVND (reference sequence). Here the CDR3 reads CASSIGTGMMDEQYF. The CDR3 bases are TGTGCCAGTAGTATAGGAACGGGAATGATGGACGAGCAGTACTTC.

The chain uses TRBV11-1 and TRBJ2-6; 9 nucleotides line up with TRBD1. CDR3 size: 17 residues. After removal of 2 bases from V and 0 bases from J, the junction contained 2 bases not matched to a gene. Germline V gene data show CDR1 as SGHAT and CDR2 as FQDESV (reference sequence). CDR3 sequence reads: CASSLTGGLSGANVLTF. DNA for the CDR3: TGTGCCAGCAGCTTAACAGGGGGCCTCTCTGGGGCCAACGTCCTGACTTTC.

CDR3 in DNA: TGTGCCAGCAGTGCCGAGACAGGGGGCGTAAACACTGAAGCTTTCTTT. Its translation: CASSAETGGVNTEAFF. The chain recombines TRBV2 with TRBJ1-1, with 10 bases aligning to TRBD1. Trimming cost V 4 bases and J 2 bases; bases outside gene matches: 7. CDR3 length: 16 amino acids. Germline-derived CDR1 and CDR2 are SNHLY and FYNNEI.

This chain joins TRBV7-9 and TRBJ2-5, with 7 bases lining up with TRBD2. The V and J ends lost 2 bases and 1 base, in that order; junction bases with no gene match: 4. CDR3 length equals 15 residues. Germline assignment: CDR1 SEHNR and CDR2 FQNEAQ (reference sequence). This chain's CDR3 is CASSLSGEGQETQYF. CDR3 sequence (DNA): TGTGCCAGCAGCTTATCGGGGGAGGGCCAAGAGACCCAGTACTTC.

This rearrangement joins TRBV7-2 to TRBJ2-7; perhaps TRBD1 as D (6 bases). The CDR3 loop spans 14 amino acids. CDR1 and CDR2 from the germline V gene are SGHTA and FQGNSA. The V gene lost 5 bases and the J gene lost 5 bases, with 16 bases spanning the gap. This chain's CDR3 is CASSVTTGTDEQYF. CDR3 sequence (DNA): TGTGCCAGCAGCGTTACCACAGGGACGGACGAGCAGTACTTC.

Note on this clone: Additional DNA sequences in this sample encode the identical CDR3. This chain connects TRBV27 to TRBJ1-1, with unresolved D. Germline V lookup: CDR1 MNHEY, CDR2 SMNVEV (reference sequence). Between the trimmed V and J ends, which lost 3 bases and 5 bases, there was a span of 13 bases. The CDR3 runs to 14 residues. CDR3 in amino acids: CASSFGRGGTEAFF. CDR3 nucleotides: TGTGCCAGCAGTTTTGGGCGGGGAGGAACTGAAGCTTTCTTT.

The chain joins TRBV2 to TRBJ1-3; D is uncertain. CDR1 and CDR2 from the germline V gene are SNHLY and FYNNEI. This CDR3 has 16 residues. V was pared by 1 base and J by 4 bases, with 14 bases between. CDR3 protein: CASSEVLRIHGNTIYF. The CDR3 region has the DNA TGTGCCAGCAGTGAAGTCCTGCGGATACACGGAAACACCATATATTTT.